This TCR beta chain was sequenced for a study of CD8+ T cells in alopecia areata. Regarding the study as a whole: In blood and scalp, many expanded lesional clones persisted during tofacitinib.

Described treatment: oral pan-JAK inhibitor, 5-10 mg twice daily. RNA extraction was followed by reverse transcription into cDNA, which acted as the sequencing template. The table came from immunoSEQ multiplex PCR; TCRdb's copy has only in-frame clones and leaves some out. The table includes 150,000 to 250,000 clones, 58% detected once. This clone was recorded at least ten times. Its antigen is undetermined. This material consisted of CD4+ T cells sorted from blood, taken at week 24, from a patient treated with tofacitinib. This receptor was obtained from a human donor with alopecia areata.

The CDR3 sequence is CASSRTSGRPEETQYF. In DNA form, the CDR3 reads TGTGCCAGCAGCCGGACTAGCGGGAGGCCCGAAGAGACCCAGTACTTC. The chain employs TRBV7-2 and TRBJ2-5, with 14 bases matching TRBD2. There are 16 residues in the CDR3. Germline loops: CDR1 SGHTA, CDR2 FQGNSA. J gave up 3 bases and V 5 bases, and 5 bases lay outside the gene matches.